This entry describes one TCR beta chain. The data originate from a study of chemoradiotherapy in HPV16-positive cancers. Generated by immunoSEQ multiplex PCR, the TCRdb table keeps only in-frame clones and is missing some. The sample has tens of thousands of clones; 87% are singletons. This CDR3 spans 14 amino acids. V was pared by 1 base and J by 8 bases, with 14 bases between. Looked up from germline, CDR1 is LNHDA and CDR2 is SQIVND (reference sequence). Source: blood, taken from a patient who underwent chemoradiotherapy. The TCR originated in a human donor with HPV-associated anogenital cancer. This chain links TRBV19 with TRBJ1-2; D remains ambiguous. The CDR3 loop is CASSIVGGSGGYTF. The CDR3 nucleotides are TGTGCCAGTAGTATAGTCGGAGGGTCGGGCGGCTACACCTTC.